This T cell receptor (beta chain) appears in the sequencing data of a study of blood T cell repertoires in COVID-19. At the level of the study: The United States, Italy and Spain provided the acute and convalescent COVID-19 samples. The analysed material was cDNA or gDNA that came from T cells, B-cell-depleted T cells, or PBMCs.

Unmatched junction bases numbered 15, after V lost 3 bases and J lost 2 bases. Germline lookup yields CDR1 KGHSH and CDR2 LQKENI. The CDR3 is 19 amino acids. This table comes from immunoSEQ multiplex PCR, and its TCRdb copy is limited to in-frame clones, with some not included. This sample carries about 140,000 clones, 88% of them seen once, and the ten largest clones take about 2.5%. The sequencing input was peripheral blood. The receptor was derived from a human donor with COVID-19, enrolled during active disease. The donor label of this sample is uncertain. The chain recombines TRBV18 with TRBJ2-3, with 9 bases aligning to TRBD2. The DNA of the CDR3 is TGTGCCAGCTCACCTCGGAGGGCAATCAGCGGGGGGTTCACAGATACGCAGTATTTT. Protein product: CASSPRRAISGGFTDTQYF.